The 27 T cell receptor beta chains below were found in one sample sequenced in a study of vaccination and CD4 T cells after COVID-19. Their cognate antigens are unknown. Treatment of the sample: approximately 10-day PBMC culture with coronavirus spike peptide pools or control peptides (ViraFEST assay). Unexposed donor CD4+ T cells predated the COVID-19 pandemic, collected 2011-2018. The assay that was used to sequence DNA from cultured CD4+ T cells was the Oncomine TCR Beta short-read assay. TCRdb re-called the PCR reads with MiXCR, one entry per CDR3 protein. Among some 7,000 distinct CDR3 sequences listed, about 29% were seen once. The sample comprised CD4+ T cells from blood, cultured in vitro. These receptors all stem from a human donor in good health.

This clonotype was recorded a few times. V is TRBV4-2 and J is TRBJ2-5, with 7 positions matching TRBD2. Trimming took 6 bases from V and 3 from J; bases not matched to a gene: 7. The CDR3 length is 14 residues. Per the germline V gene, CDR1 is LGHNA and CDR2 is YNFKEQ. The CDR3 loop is CASRRSAGEETQYF. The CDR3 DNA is TGTGCCAGCAGACGGAGTGCGGGGGAAGAGACCCAGTACTTC.

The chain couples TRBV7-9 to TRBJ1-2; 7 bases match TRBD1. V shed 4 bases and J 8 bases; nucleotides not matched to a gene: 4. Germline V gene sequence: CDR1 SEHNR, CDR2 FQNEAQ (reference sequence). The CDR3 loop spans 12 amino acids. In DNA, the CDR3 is TGTGCCAGCAGCTCCGACAGGGCCGGCTACACCTTC. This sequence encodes CASSSDRAGYTF.

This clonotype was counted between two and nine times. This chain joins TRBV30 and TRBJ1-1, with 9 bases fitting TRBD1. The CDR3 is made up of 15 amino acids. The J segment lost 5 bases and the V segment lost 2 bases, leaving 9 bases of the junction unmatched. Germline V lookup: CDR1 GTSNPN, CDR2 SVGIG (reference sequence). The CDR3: CAWSRLQGAGTEAFF. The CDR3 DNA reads TGTGCCTGGAGTAGATTACAGGGGGCAGGGACTGAAGCTTTCTTT. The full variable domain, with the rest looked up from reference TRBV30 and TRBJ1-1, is SQTIHQWPATLVQPVGSPLSLECTVEGTSNPNLYWYRQAAGRGLQLLFYSVGIGQISSEVPQNLSASRPQDRQFILSSKKLLLSDSGFYLCAWSRLQGAGTEAFFGQGTRLTVV.

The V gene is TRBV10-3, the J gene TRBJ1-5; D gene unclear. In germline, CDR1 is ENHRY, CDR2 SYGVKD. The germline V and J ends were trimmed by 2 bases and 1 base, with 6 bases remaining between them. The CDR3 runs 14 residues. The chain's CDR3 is CAISELPSNQPQHF. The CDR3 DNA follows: TGTGCCATCAGTGAGCTGCCGAGCAATCAGCCCCAGCATTTT.

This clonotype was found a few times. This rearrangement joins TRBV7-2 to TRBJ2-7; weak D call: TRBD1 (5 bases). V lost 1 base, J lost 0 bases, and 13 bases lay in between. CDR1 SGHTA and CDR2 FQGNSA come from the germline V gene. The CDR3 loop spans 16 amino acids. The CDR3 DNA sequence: TGTGCCAGCAGCTTAGTCGCAGGGCCTTCCTCCTACGAGCAGTACTTC. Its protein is CASSLVAGPSSYEQYF.

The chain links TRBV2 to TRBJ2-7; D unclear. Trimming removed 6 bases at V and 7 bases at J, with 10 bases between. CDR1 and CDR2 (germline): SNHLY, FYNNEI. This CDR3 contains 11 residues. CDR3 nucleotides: TGTGCCAGCAGCCCTGTTAGTGAGCAGTACTTC. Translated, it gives CASSPVSEQYF.

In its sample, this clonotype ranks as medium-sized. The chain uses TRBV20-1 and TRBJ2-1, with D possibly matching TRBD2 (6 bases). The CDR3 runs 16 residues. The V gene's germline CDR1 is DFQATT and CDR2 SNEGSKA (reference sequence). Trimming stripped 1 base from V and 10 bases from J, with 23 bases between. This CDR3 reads CSARVGGDGVQWEQFF. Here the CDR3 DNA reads TGCAGTGCTAGAGTTGGAGGGGATGGAGTACAATGGGAGCAGTTCTTC.

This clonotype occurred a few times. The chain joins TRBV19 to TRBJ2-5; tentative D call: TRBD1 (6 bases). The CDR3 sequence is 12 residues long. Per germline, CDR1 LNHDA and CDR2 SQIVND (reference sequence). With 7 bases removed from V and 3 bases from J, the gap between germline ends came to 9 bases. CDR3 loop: CASKGGEETQYF. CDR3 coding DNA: TGTGCCAGTAAAGGGGGTGAAGAGACCCAGTACTTC.

CDR3 DNA sequence: TGTGCCAGCAGTGAATATGGAGGCAGGGGGCCTAATCAGCCCCAGCATTTT. It codes for CASSEYGGRGPNQPQHF. The rearrangement links TRBV6-1 to TRBJ1-5, with 8 bases fitting TRBD1. CDR1 and CDR2 from the germline V gene are MNHNS and SASEGT. The CDR3 totals 17 residues. After removal of 2 bases from V and 4 bases from J, the junction contained 10 bases not matched to a gene.

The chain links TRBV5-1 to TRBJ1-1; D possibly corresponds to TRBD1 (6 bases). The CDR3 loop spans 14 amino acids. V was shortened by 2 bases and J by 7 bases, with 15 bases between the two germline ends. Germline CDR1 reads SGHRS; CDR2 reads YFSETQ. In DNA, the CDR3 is TGCGCCAGCAGCTTCAGTCAGGGGCTCGATGAAGCTTTCTTT. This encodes CASSFSQGLDEAFF.

The CDR3 sequence is CASRRHPTGELFF. DNA of the CDR3: TGTGCCAGCAGACGACATCCGACCGGGGAGCTGTTTTTT. The genes are TRBV12-3 or TRBV12-4 and TRBJ2-2; D unresolved. CDR3 length: 13 residues. The V and J ends lost 6 bases and 5 bases respectively, with 10 bases between them.

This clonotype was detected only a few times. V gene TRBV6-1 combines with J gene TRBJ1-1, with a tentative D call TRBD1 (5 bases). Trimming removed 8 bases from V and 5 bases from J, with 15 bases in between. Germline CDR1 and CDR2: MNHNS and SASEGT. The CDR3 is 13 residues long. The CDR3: CASRGLPETEAFF. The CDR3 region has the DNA TGTGCCAGCCGGGGACTTCCGGAGACTGAAGCTTTCTTT.

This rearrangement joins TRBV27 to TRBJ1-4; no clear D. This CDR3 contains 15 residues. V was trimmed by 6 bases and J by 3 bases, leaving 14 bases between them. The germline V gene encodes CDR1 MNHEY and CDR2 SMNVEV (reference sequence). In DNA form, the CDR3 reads TGTGCCAGCAGGTCCACGGATAGGGCTAATGAAAAACTGTTTTTT. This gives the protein CASRSTDRANEKLFF.

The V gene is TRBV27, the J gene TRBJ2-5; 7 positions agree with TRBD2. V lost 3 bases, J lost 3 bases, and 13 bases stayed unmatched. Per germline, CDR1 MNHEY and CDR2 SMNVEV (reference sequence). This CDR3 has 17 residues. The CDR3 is CASSFLHEGTTKETQYF. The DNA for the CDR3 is TGTGCCAGCAGTTTTTTACACGAGGGGACTACCAAAGAGACCCAGTACTTC.

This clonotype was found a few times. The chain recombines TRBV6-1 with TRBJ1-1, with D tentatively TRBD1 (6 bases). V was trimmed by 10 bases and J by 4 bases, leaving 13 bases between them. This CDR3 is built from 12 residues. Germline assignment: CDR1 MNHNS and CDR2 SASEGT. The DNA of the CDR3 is TGTGCCACACACAGGGTGCGCACTGAAGCTTTCTTT. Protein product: CATHRVRTEAFF.

The CDR3 is CASTSGGAETQYF. The CDR3 DNA reads TGTGCCAGCACTAGCGGGGGGGCGGAGACCCAGTACTTC. The chain recombines TRBV28 with TRBJ2-5, with 12 bases aligning to TRBD2. Trimming removed 7 bases from V and 5 bases from J; junction bases left unmatched: 2. The CDR3 is 13 residues long. Germline V gives CDR1 MDHEN, CDR2 SYDVKM.

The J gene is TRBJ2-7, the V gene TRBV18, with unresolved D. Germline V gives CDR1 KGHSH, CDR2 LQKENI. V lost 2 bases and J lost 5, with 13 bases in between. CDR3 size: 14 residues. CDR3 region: CASSPLPGAHEQYF. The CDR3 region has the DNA TGTGCCAGCTCACCATTGCCCGGTGCCCACGAGCAGTACTTC.

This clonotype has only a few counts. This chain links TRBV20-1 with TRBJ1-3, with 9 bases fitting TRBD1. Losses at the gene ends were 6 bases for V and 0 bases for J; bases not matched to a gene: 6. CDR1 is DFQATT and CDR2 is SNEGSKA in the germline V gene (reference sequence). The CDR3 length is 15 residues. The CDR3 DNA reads TGCAGTGCGGGGACAGGGCCCACCTCTGGAAACACCATATATTTT. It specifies CSAGTGPTSGNTIYF.

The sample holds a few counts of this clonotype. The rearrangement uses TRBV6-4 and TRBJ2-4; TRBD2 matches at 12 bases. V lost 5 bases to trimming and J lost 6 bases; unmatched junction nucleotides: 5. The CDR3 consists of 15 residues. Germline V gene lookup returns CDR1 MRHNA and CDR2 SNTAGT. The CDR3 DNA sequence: TGTGCCAGCAGTCCTAGCGGGGGGGCCGGAAACATTCAGTACTTC. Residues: CASSPSGGAGNIQYF.

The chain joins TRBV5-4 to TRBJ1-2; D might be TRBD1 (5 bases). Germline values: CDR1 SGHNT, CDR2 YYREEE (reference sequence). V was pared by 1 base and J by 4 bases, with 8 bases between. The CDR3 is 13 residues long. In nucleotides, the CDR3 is TGTGCCAGCAGCTTGCGGGGCAGCTATGGCTACACCTTC. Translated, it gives CASSLRGSYGYTF. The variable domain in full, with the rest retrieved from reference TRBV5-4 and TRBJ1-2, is ETGVTQSPTHLIKTRGQQVTLRCSSQSGHNTVSWYQQALGQGPQFIFQYYREEENGRGNFPPRFSGLQFPNYSSELNVNALELDDSALYLCASSLRGSYGYTFGSGTRLTVV.

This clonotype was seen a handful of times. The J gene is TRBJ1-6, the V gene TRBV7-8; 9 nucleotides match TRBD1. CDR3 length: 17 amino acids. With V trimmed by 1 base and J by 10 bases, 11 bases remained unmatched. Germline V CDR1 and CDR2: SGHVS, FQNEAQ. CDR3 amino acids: CASSLGMGQGGWSPLHF. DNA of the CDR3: TGTGCCAGCAGCTTAGGAATGGGACAGGGCGGTTGGTCACCCCTCCACTTT. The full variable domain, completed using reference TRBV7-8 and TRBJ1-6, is GAGVSQSPRYKVAKRGQDVALRCDPISGHVSLFWYQQALGQGPEFLTYFQNEAQLDKSGLPSDRFFAERPEGSVSTLKIQRTQQEDSAVYLCASSLGMGQGGWSPLHFGNGTRLTVT.

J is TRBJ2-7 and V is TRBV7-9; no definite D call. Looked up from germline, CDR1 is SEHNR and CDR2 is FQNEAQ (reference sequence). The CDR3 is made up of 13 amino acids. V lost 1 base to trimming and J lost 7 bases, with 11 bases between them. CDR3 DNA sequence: TGTGCCAGCAGCTTAGAGGTCGCTGGGGAGCAGTACTTC. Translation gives CASSLEVAGEQYF.

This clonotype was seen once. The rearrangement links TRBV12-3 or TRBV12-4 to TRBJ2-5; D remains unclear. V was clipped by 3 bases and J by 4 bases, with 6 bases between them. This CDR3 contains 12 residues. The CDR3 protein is CASSFWAETQYF. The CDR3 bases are TGTGCCAGCAGTTTTTGGGCAGAGACCCAGTACTTC.

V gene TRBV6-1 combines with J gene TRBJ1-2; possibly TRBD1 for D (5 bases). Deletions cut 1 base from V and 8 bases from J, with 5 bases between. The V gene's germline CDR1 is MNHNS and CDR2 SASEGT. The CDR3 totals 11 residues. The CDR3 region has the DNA TGTGCCAGCAGTGAAGGGGGGGGCTACACCTTC. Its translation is CASSEGGGYTF.

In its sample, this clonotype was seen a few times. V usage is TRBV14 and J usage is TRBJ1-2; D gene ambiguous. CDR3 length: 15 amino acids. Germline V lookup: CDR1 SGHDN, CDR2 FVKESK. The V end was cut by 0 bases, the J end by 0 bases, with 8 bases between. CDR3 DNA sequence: TGTGCCAGCAGCCAAGACGTGGGAACTAACTATGGCTACACCTTC. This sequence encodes CASSQDVGTNYGYTF.

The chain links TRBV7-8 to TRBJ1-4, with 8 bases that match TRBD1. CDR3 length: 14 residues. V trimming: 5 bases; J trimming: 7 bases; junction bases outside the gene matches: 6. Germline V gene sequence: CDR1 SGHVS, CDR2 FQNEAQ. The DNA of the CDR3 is TGTGCCAGCAGCCTGGGGACAGGCATTGAAAAACTGTTTTTT. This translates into CASSLGTGIEKLFF.

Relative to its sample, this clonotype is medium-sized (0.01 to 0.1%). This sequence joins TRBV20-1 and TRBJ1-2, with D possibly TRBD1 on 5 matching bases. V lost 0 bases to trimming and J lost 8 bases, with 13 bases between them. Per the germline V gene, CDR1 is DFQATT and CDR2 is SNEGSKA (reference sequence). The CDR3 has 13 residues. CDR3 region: CSARDRLRDGYTF. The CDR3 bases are TGCAGTGCTAGAGATCGGCTGAGGGACGGCTACACCTTC.